These 25 T cell receptor beta chains were all obtained from the same sample, sequenced in a study of blood T cell repertoires in COVID-19 (dated by TCRdb to between 2020 and 2021). The method behind the library was the immunoSEQ multiplex PCR assay. This is the immuneACCESS table as TCRdb keeps it, with only in-frame sequences that have V and J called. A part of the clones is gone; compared with another copy, unresolved V genes explain less than half, and the rest is unexplained. In all, the sample holds 250,000 to 350,000 clones, and approximately 84% of those were seen once. Of the sample, more than 1.2% is held by the ten largest clones. The sample was peripheral blood. Receptors were obtained from a human donor with COVID-19, enrolled during active disease. The donor label of this sample is uncertain.

The rearrangement links TRBV2 to TRBJ1-6; 9 bases are shared with TRBD1. CDR1 is SNHLY, CDR2 FYNNEI, per germline. The V and J ends lost 6 bases and 14 bases, in that order; junction bases with no gene match: 8. The CDR3 has 13 amino acids. The CDR3 nucleotides are TGTGCCAGCAGGGGGGACAGGGTTGAGTCCCTCCACTTT. As protein: CASRGDRVESLHF.

The CDR3 region has the DNA TGTGCCAGCAGTGCGGGGGACTACTATTTCTACGAGCAGTACTTC. Translation: CASSAGDYYFYEQYF. The rearrangement links TRBV28 to TRBJ2-7; the match to TRBD2 covers 7 bases. The CDR3 consists of 15 residues. CDR1 and CDR2 from the germline V gene are MDHEN and SYDVKM. The J segment lost 3 bases and the V segment lost 5 bases, leaving 10 bases of the junction unmatched.

This sequence joins TRBV11-3 and TRBJ2-7; D perhaps matches TRBD1 (6 bases). The CDR3 consists of 14 residues. The V end lost 1 base, the J end lost 2 bases, and 9 bases lay between the germline ends. The V gene's germline CDR1 is SGHNT and CDR2 YENEEA. The CDR3 DNA sequence: TGTGCCAGCAGCTTAGGGGACACCACCTACGAGCAGTACTTC. It yields the protein CASSLGDTTYEQYF. Using reference TRBV11-3 and TRBJ2-7 for the parts outside the CDR3, the full variable domain is EAGVVQSPRYKIIEKKQPVAFWCNPISGHNTLYWYLQNLGQGPELLIRYENEEAVDDSQLPKDRFSAERLKGVDSTLKIQPAELGDSAVYLCASSLGDTTYEQYFGPGTRLTVT.

The CDR3 loop reads CASSTDTPTEAFF. The CDR3 nucleotides are TGCGCCAGCAGCACCGACACCCCCACTGAAGCTTTCTTT. This sequence joins TRBV5-1 and TRBJ1-1, with D unresolved. Looked up from germline, CDR1 is SGHRS and CDR2 is YFSETQ. The CDR3 totals 13 residues. The V and J ends lost 4 bases and 4 bases respectively, with 11 bases between them.

The V call is TRBV11-1, the J call TRBJ2-7; 8 nucleotides agree with TRBD1. The CDR3 runs 15 residues. Losses at the gene ends were 1 base for V and 2 bases for J; bases not matched to a gene: 4. CDR1 and CDR2 from the germline V gene are SGHAT and FQDESV (reference sequence). The CDR3 region has the DNA TGTGCCAGCAGCTTAGGGACAGGGCAAACCTACGAGCAGTACTTC. Translating it yields CASSLGTGQTYEQYF.

V is TRBV5-1 and J is TRBJ2-7; D may be TRBD2 (6 bases). V was trimmed by 0 bases and J by 4 bases, leaving 11 bases between them. The CDR3 covers 14 residues. In germline, CDR1 is SGHRS, CDR2 YFSETQ. Written as DNA, the CDR3 is TGCGCCAGCAGCTTGGAAGCGGGTTTGTACGAGCAGTACTTC. Amino acid sequence: CASSLEAGLYEQYF. The full variable domain, completed using reference TRBV5-1 and TRBJ2-7, is KAGVTQTPRYLIKTRGQQVTLSCSPISGHRSVSWYQQTPGQGLQFLFEYFSETQRNKGNFPGRFSGRQFSNSRSEMNVSTLELGDSALYLCASSLEAGLYEQYFGPGTRLTVT.

The chain is built from TRBV6-5 and TRBJ2-2; possible D gene TRBD2, 5 bases. This CDR3 is built from 13 residues. Trimming pared 11 bases from V and 6 bases from J, leaving 16 bases between. Looked up from germline, CDR1 is MNHEY and CDR2 is SVGAGI. CDR3 region: CAVRTAAPGELFF. The CDR3 region has the DNA TGTGCCGTACGGACTGCGGCCCCCGGGGAGCTGTTTTTT.

The J gene is TRBJ2-1, the V gene TRBV5-1, with a tentative D call TRBD1 (6 bases). V lost 4 bases and J 6 bases, leaving 17 bases between the germline ends. CDR1 and CDR2 (germline): SGHRS, YFSETQ. The CDR3 is made up of 15 amino acids. The CDR3 nucleotides read TGCGCCAGCAGCCTACTATCACAGGGTAGCAATGAGCAGTTCTTC. It translates to CASSLLSQGSNEQFF.

V and J are TRBV12-5 and TRBJ1-2, with 7 bases fitting TRBD1. Germline CDR1 LGHNT, CDR2 FRNRAP. V gave up 7 bases and J gave up 8 bases; unmatched junction bases: 13. The CDR3 is 14 residues long. The CDR3 reads CASAQTGIPGGYTF. The DNA for the CDR3 is TGTGCTAGTGCTCAGACAGGGATTCCGGGCGGCTACACCTTC.

The rearrangement links TRBV7-2 to TRBJ2-3; 7 bases are shared with TRBD2. Germline CDR1 is SGHTA and CDR2 is FQGNSA. The J segment lost 0 bases and the V segment lost 4 bases, leaving 10 bases of the junction unmatched. This CDR3 spans 17 amino acids. CDR3 loop: CASSSMSAGLSTDTQYF. For the CDR3, the DNA is TGTGCCAGCAGCTCGATGTCAGCGGGACTCAGCACAGATACGCAGTATTTT. Variable domain in full (rest from reference TRBV7-2 and TRBJ2-3): GAGVSQSPSNKVTEKGKDVELRCDPISGHTALYWYRQSLGQGLEFLIYFQGNSAPDKSGLPSDRFSAERTGGSVSTLTIQRTQQEDSAVYLCASSSMSAGLSTDTQYFGPGTRLTVL.

This chain connects TRBV4-1 to TRBJ1-5, with D possibly being TRBD1 (5 bases). Germline values: CDR1 MGHRA, CDR2 YSYEKL. The CDR3 covers 15 residues. With 6 bases removed from V and 5 bases from J, the gap between germline ends came to 17 bases. This CDR3 is CASREGSMGHQPQHF. The DNA for the CDR3 is TGCGCCAGCAGGGAGGGATCCATGGGGCATCAGCCCCAGCATTTT.

The chain combines TRBV27 with TRBJ1-5, with a tentative D call TRBD1 (6 bases). The germline V and J ends were trimmed by 2 bases and 5 bases, with 10 bases remaining between them. Germline lookup yields CDR1 MNHEY and CDR2 SMNVEV (reference sequence). The CDR3 extends over 14 amino acids. CDR3: CASSLNRDYQPQHF. CDR3 DNA: TGTGCCAGCAGTTTAAACAGGGATTATCAGCCCCAGCATTTT.

The rearrangement links TRBV28 to TRBJ2-2; tentatively, D is TRBD1 (6 bases). There are 15 residues in the CDR3. V was trimmed by 5 bases and J by 0 bases, leaving 10 bases between them. The germline CDR1 and CDR2 sequences are MDHEN and SYDVKM. The CDR3 here is CASSEHRANTGELFF. CDR3 DNA sequence: TGTGCCAGCAGTGAACACAGGGCGAACACCGGGGAGCTGTTTTTT.

This clone appeared once. The chain carries TRBV15 and TRBJ2-1; TRBD2 matches at 11 bases. CDR1 is LNHNV and CDR2 is YYDKDF in the germline V gene (reference sequence). The CDR3 loop spans 17 amino acids. After removal of 0 bases from V and 6 bases from J, the junction contained 7 bases not matched to a gene. CDR3 amino acids: CATSRDIATSGINEQFF. CDR3 bases: TGTGCCACCAGCAGAGATATAGCGACTAGCGGGATCAATGAGCAGTTCTTC.

V is TRBV7-9 and J is TRBJ2-1, with 9 bases lining up with TRBD2. Germline CDR1 is SEHNR and CDR2 is FQNEAQ (reference sequence). V was pared by 4 bases and J by 1 base, with 14 bases of the junction left unmatched. The CDR3 is made up of 19 amino acids. CDR3 loop: CASSSAGGTSGASYNEQFF. CDR3 sequence (DNA): TGTGCCAGCAGCTCTGCGGGGGGGACGAGCGGGGCGTCCTACAATGAGCAGTTCTTC.

V usage is TRBV28 and J usage is TRBJ2-2; 7 nucleotides line up with TRBD2. Germline V lookup: CDR1 MDHEN, CDR2 SYDVKM. The CDR3 runs to 15 residues. With V trimmed by 5 bases and J by 3 bases, 6 bases remained unmatched. The CDR3 reads CASSGAGWDTGELFF. CDR3 nucleotide sequence: TGTGCCAGCAGTGGAGCGGGATGGGACACCGGGGAGCTGTTTTTT.

The gene calls are TRBV27 and TRBJ1-2; the D is unclear. Trimming left V 5 bases short and J 1 base short, with 14 bases between. The CDR3 spans 15 residues. In germline, CDR1 is MNHEY, CDR2 SMNVEV (reference sequence). The DNA for the CDR3 is TGTGCCAGCAGTCTCGGACGGGGTCTTAACTATGGCTACACCTTC. Amino acid sequence: CASSLGRGLNYGYTF.

The gene calls are TRBV20-1 and TRBJ2-1, with a tentative D call TRBD2 (6 bases). Per the germline V gene, CDR1 is DFQATT and CDR2 is SNEGSKA (reference sequence). The CDR3 sequence is 16 residues long. V lost 3 bases and J 0 bases, leaving 15 bases between the germline ends. The CDR3 DNA sequence: TGCAGTGCTAGTTGGGTCGGGAGTACCTCCTACAATGAGCAGTTCTTC. Amino acids: CSASWVGSTSYNEQFF.

The chain carries TRBV4-3 and TRBJ2-3; 7 bases line up with TRBD2. The CDR3 sequence is 16 residues long. Trimming took 0 bases from V and 2 from J; bases not matched to a gene: 5. Per germline, CDR1 LGHNA and CDR2 YSLEER. CDR3 loop: CASSQEAGLPTDTQYF. CDR3 bases: TGCGCCAGCAGCCAAGAAGCGGGGCTACCCACAGATACGCAGTATTTT.

This clone has only a few counts. The sample contains more than one DNA sequence encoding this CDR3. The gene calls are TRBV29-1 and TRBJ2-1; 13 nucleotides match TRBD2. Germline CDR1 SQVTM, CDR2 ANQGSEA. Losses at the gene ends were 4 bases for V and 10 bases for J; bases not matched to a gene: 4. This CDR3 has 13 amino acids. CDR3 bases: TGCAGCGTTGGGACTAGCGGGAGTAGCGAGCAGTTCTTC. It is translated as CSVGTSGSSEQFF.

This rearrangement joins TRBV3-1 (or the pseudogene TRBV3-2) to TRBJ2-7, with D maybe TRBD1 (5 bases). V was cut by 3 bases and J by 1 base, with 16 bases left in between. This CDR3 spans 16 amino acids. Germline V lookup: CDR1 LGHDT, CDR2 YNNKEL (reference sequence). Here the CDR3 DNA reads TGTGCCAGCAGCCATTCGCCCCGGACAAAGTCCTACGAGCAGTACTTC. It translates to CASSHSPRTKSYEQYF.

This sequence joins TRBV29-1 and TRBJ2-1, with D perhaps TRBD2 (5 bases). V was trimmed by 0 bases and J by 1 base, leaving 13 bases between them. This CDR3 is built from 16 residues. Germline V gives CDR1 SQVTM, CDR2 ANQGSEA. The CDR3 region is CSVEDPPGGSYNEQFF. Here the CDR3 DNA reads TGCAGCGTTGAAGACCCCCCCGGAGGTTCCTACAATGAGCAGTTCTTC.

J is TRBJ2-2 and V is TRBV3-1 (or the pseudogene TRBV3-2); no clear D. Germline values: CDR1 LGHDT, CDR2 YNNKEL (reference sequence). Between the trimmed V and J ends, which lost 0 bases and 0 bases, there was a span of 8 bases. There are 16 residues in the CDR3. CDR3 sequence reads: CASSQDRVPNTGELFF. The DNA of the CDR3 is TGTGCCAGCAGCCAAGATCGGGTACCGAACACCGGGGAGCTGTTTTTT.

The V call is TRBV30, the J call TRBJ1-2; a possible D gene is TRBD1 (5 bases). V was shortened by 2 bases and J by 6 bases, with 10 bases between the two germline ends. The CDR3 spans 12 residues. Germline values: CDR1 GTSNPN, CDR2 SVGIG (reference sequence). In DNA, the CDR3 is TGTGCCTGGAGTACCAAAGGGGATGGCTACACCTTC. Protein product: CAWSTKGDGYTF.

The chain has TRBV5-4 and TRBJ1-2; D possibly corresponds to TRBD1 (5 bases). CDR3 length: 13 residues. The V gene's germline CDR1 is SGHNT and CDR2 YYREEE (reference sequence). The germline V and J ends were trimmed by 4 bases and 7 bases, with 14 bases remaining between them. The CDR3 spells CASSPEGASGYTF. DNA for the CDR3: TGTGCCAGCAGCCCTGAAGGGGCTTCTGGCTACACCTTC.